This entry describes one T cell receptor (beta chain). The antigen it recognizes is unknown. No much larger clone is present one base from it, and per-base qualities are unavailable. These data originate in a study of T cell repertoires in cytomegalovirus infection (dated by TCRdb to between 2018 and 2021). The study in broad terms: The HLA type of each donor mattered for the analysis, because public TCR beta signatures pointed to carriage of CMV infection along with the matching HLA type. The full study reports these points: The ex vivo response was dominated by HLA-C-restricted CMV-specific TCR beta clonotypes, and the single most frequent clonotype in two of eight donors was supplied by these HLA-C-restricted clonotypes. Cumulative frequency of public TCR beta family members discriminated carriers of CMV infection plus the relevant HLA type in this cohort and an independent roughly 350-donor cohort.

The run used an Illumina HiSeq 1500. Starting from the raw public reads, TCRdb applied fastp trimming at Q25, assembled clones with MiXCR and retained in-frame beta chains. Rows with one shared CDR3 protein collapse into an entry with the most common genes and DNA. Present in this sample are 250,000 to 300,000 distinct CDR3 sequences, roughly an eighth of which were seen just once. In total, the top ten clones hold roughly 8.9% of the sample. The sequence was obtained from a human donor in good health (CMV status not recorded). Some clones in this sample may be carry-over from other donors' samples. Sequences were obtained from PBMCs.

The nucleotide sequence reads as follows: TGTGCCAGCAGCCAAGGGTCAGCCGGAAACACCATATATTTT. Its amino acids are CASSQGSAGNTIYF. Recombination joined TRBV14 with TRBJ1-3; a confident D gene designation cannot be given. The junction carries 8 bases between V and J, which are trimmed by 1 base and 4 bases respectively. The CDR3 measures 14 amino acids from cysteine to phenylalanine. Kept here is only the CDR3 DNA, which spans 42 bases and is read in frame from base 1. From the germline V gene, CDR1 is SGHDN and CDR2 is FVKESK.